Given below is one T cell receptor beta chain in context. Its cognate antigen is unknown. This PCR relied on a set of 60 Vbeta primers and 13 Jbeta primers. The table came from immunoSEQ multiplex PCR; TCRdb's copy has only in-frame clones and leaves some out. The sample has 150,000 to 200,000 clones, less than 80% seen once. Germline CDR1 reads SQVTM; CDR2 reads ANQGSEA. The CDR3 spans 13 residues. The data were obtained in a study of cytomegalovirus exposure and HLA in healthy donors. Study observations and caveats: As confirmed in vitro, a few CMV-associated chains were specific for CMV antigens. Apart from CMV serostatus, no immune exposure information was available.

The chain is built from TRBV29-1 and TRBJ2-5; D unclear. The better agreement between TRBJ2-7 and the DNA end casts doubt on the J call. Sequenced material: PBMCs. This TCR derives from a man in his forties or fifties in good health and CMV-seronegative. The CDR3 spells CSARGNYSYEQYF. CDR3 in DNA: TGCAGCGCGCGCGGAAATTACTCCTACGAGCAGTACTTC.